This T cell receptor beta chain was recovered during a study of blood T cell repertoires in COVID-19. Study-level information: Specimens from acute and convalescent COVID-19 originated in the United States, Italy and Spain. In each case, the material was cDNA or gDNA derived from T cells, B-cell-depleted T cells, or PBMCs.

Some clones are missing from TCRdb's copy, which holds only in-frame ones; the method was immunoSEQ multiplex PCR. The table lists 150,000 to 200,000 clones, around 80% of them singletons, with around 5% in the top ten. The age range of participants was about 18 to 90 years, with residence in about two dozen US areas. Categorization into cohorts depended on clinical history that participants reported. The CDR3 has 15 residues. The J segment lost 7 bases and the V segment lost 6 bases, leaving 15 bases of the junction unmatched. In germline, CDR1 is MNHEY, CDR2 SVGAGI. Sequenced: PBMCs or T cells enriched from blood (not recorded which). The TCR originated in a man aged 65 to 85 who had been exposed to COVID-19. The chain carries TRBV6-5 and TRBJ2-7, with 7 bases lining up with TRBD1. Here the CDR3 reads CASRPHRDRSEEQYF. As DNA, the CDR3 is TGTGCCAGCAGACCCCATCGGGACAGATCCGAAGAGCAGTACTTC.